These 9 T cell receptor beta chains share one sample of origin, sequenced in a study of cytomegalovirus exposure and HLA in healthy donors. The PCR was carried out with 60 Vbeta primers and 13 Jbeta primers. Profiling relied on immunoSEQ multiplex PCR, and the TCRdb table lists in-frame clones only, not all of them. The sample lists about 170,000 clones, 60% to 80% occurring once. Sequencing used PBMCs. These receptors came from a man aged 40-55 years in good health and CMV-seropositive.

V is TRBV18 and J is TRBJ1-1, with D tentatively TRBD1 (5 bases). The CDR3 is 13 amino acids. The germline V gene encodes CDR1 KGHSH and CDR2 LQKENI. The germline V and J ends were trimmed by 4 bases and 1 base, with 7 bases remaining between them. Here the CDR3 DNA reads TGTGCCAGCTCACGGGGGGAGAACACTGAAGCTTTCTTT. Its translation is CASSRGENTEAFF.

The gene calls are TRBV11-3 and TRBJ1-2; 9 nucleotides align to TRBD1. The CDR3 spans 12 residues. J was trimmed by 11 bases and V by 1 base; bases with no gene match: 2. Germline CDR1 and CDR2: SGHNT and YENEEA. The DNA for the CDR3 is TGTGCCAGCAGCTTAGTGGACAGGGGTTACACCTTC. Residues: CASSLVDRGYTF.

This clone was counted a few times. The germline gene is not matched at one end of the junction; a read error may be the cause. This chain connects TRBV4-1 to TRBJ1-4, with D possibly being TRBD1 (5 bases). The CDR3 runs to 15 residues. CDR1 and CDR2 (germline): MGHRA, YSYEKL. CDR3 sequence (DNA): TGTGCCAGCAGCCAAGTCTCAGGGCTTAATGAAAAACTGTTTTTT. Translation gives CASSQVSGLNEKLFF.

The V and J genes are TRBV19 and TRBJ1-5, with 9 bases identical to TRBD1. The CDR3 contains 15 residues. Per germline, CDR1 LNHDA and CDR2 SQIVND (reference sequence). V shed 7 bases, J shed 4 bases, and the junction held 8 bases outside the gene matches. In nucleotides, the CDR3 is TGTGCCAGTACCGCCCGGACAGGGGCGAATCAGCCCCAGCATTTT. Its protein is CASTARTGANQPQHF.

The V and J genes are TRBV5-4 and TRBJ2-3, with 7 bases lining up with TRBD2. Losses at the gene ends were 1 base for V and 4 bases for J; bases not matched to a gene: 6. This CDR3 is built from 15 residues. CDR1 and CDR2 (germline): SGHNT, YYREEE (reference sequence). DNA of the CDR3: TGTGCCAGCAGCTTGTCCCTAGCGGCGGCAGATACGCAGTATTTT. It yields the protein CASSLSLAAADTQYF.

The chain employs TRBV6-1 and TRBJ2-5; 10 bases are shared with TRBD1. Germline V CDR1 and CDR2: MNHNS, SASEGT. This CDR3 spans 15 amino acids. V shed 4 bases and J 5 bases; nucleotides not matched to a gene: 7. The CDR3 is CASSGRTGGHETQYF. DNA of the CDR3: TGTGCCAGCAGTGGGAGGACAGGGGGACATGAGACCCAGTACTTC.

As concerns this clone: The junction and the germline gene differ at one end; a read error may be behind it. The chain links TRBV13 to TRBJ2-4, with D tentatively TRBD2 (5 bases). This CDR3 spans 15 amino acids. The germline gives CDR1 PRHDT, CDR2 FYEKMQ (reference sequence). In DNA form, the CDR3 reads TGTGCCAGCAGCAGCTTGGGAGTGACCAAAAACAGTCAGTACTTC. This gives the protein CASSSLGVTKNSQYF.

The chain employs TRBV27 and TRBJ2-7, with TRBD2 matching 10 bases. The CDR3 spans 16 residues. The V gene's germline CDR1 is MNHEY and CDR2 SMNVEV (reference sequence). Germline trimming cut 3 bases from V and 2 bases from J; bases unmatched to any gene: 7. CDR3 residues: CASSFLAGELPYEQYF. In nucleotides, the CDR3 is TGTGCCAGCAGTTTTCTAGCGGGAGAACTACCCTACGAGCAGTACTTC.

This rearrangement joins TRBV19 to TRBJ2-5; TRBD1 aligns across 8 bases. The CDR3 covers 13 residues. The V gene end was trimmed by 5 bases and the J gene end by 5 bases; junction bases not matched to a gene: 4. Per the germline V gene, CDR1 is LNHDA and CDR2 is SQIVND (reference sequence). CDR3 sequence reads: CASSVQGVETQYF. CDR3 DNA sequence: TGTGCCAGTAGTGTACAGGGGGTCGAGACCCAGTACTTC.